This T cell receptor beta chain was documented in a study of blood T cell repertoires in COVID-19. Study in general: Specimens from acute and convalescent COVID-19 originated in the United States, Italy and Spain. PBMCs, B-cell-depleted T cells, or T cells provided the cDNA or gDNA that made up the material.

The V gene's germline CDR1 is KGHSH and CDR2 LQKENI. The CDR3 runs 15 residues. Germline trimming cut 3 bases from V and 2 bases from J; bases unmatched to any gene: 5. Under the authors' procedure: Amplification with reference gene primers provided the estimates of nucleated cell counts. Profiling relied on immunoSEQ multiplex PCR, and the TCRdb table lists in-frame clones only, not all of them. V, J and clone size were drawn from that table, and D and trimming were deduced from the DNA. The table lists 200,000 to 300,000 clones, roughly four fifths of them singletons. This sequence joins TRBV18 and TRBJ2-7; TRBD1 matches at 9 bases. Sequenced material: peripheral blood. The TCR was taken from a woman of 80 years or more with acute or convalescent COVID-19. CDR3 sequence: CASSPGTGSPYEQYF. The CDR3 DNA follows: TGTGCCAGCTCACCCGGGACAGGGAGTCCCTACGAGCAGTACTTC. The full variable domain, with the rest looked up from reference TRBV18 and TRBJ2-7, is NAGVMQNPRHLVRRRGQEARLRCSPMKGHSHVYWYRQLPEEGLKFMVYLQKENIIDESGMPKERFSAEFPKEGPSILRIQQVVRGDSAAYFCASSPGTGSPYEQYFGPGTRLTVT.